This T cell receptor (beta chain) was obtained from a study of shared clonotypes between healthy human individuals. Study-wide findings and caveats: Few donors restricted represented genetic and exposure-history diversity.

Trimming took 4 bases from V and 6 from J, leaving 16 bases between them. CDR3 size: 15 residues. CDR1 is KGHSH, CDR2 LQKENI, per germline. Within Nashville, Tennessee resided all donors, each a Caucasian adult. This clone was seen a few times. The target antigen is unknown. Unsorted PBMC DNA was sequenced on ten immunoSEQ deep assay plates. Produced via immunoSEQ multiplex PCR; TCRdb's table is partial and in-frame only. This table holds around 440,000 clones, roughly four fifths found once. J is TRBJ2-1 and V is TRBV18; D uncertain. This TCR derives from a middle-aged woman in good health. Some clones in this sample may be carry-over from other donors' samples. The sample consisted of PBMCs. The DNA of the CDR3 is TGTGCCAGCTCACTGGAAGCAGGAATCGGCAATGAGCAGTTCTTC. Its translation is CASSLEAGIGNEQFF.